Listed below are T cell receptor beta chains from one sample, sequenced in a study of CD8+ T cells in alopecia areata. Libraries were prepared by immunoSEQ multiplex PCR; TCRdb keeps only in-frame clonotypes and omits some of them. The sample yields 150,000 or so clones, about 54% seen once. The sample was CD4+ T cells sorted from blood. The source of these receptors is a human donor in good health. The CDR3 runs from the conserved cysteine through the conserved F or W. Each record gives: V gene, CDR3 length, J gene, CDR3 protein.

V gene: TRBV5-4
CDR3 length: 15
J gene: TRBJ2-1
CDR3 protein: CASRAGTGPYNEQFF

V gene: TRBV29-1
CDR3 length: 11
J gene: TRBJ1-1
CDR3 protein: CSIGAGYEAFF

V gene: TRBV29-1
CDR3 length: 12
J gene: TRBJ1-2
CDR3 protein: CSGSGTNYGYTF

V gene: TRBV7-6
CDR3 length: 16
J gene: TRBJ2-3
CDR3 protein: CASSFSGLRSTDTQYF

V gene: TRBV5-1
CDR3 length: 13
J gene: TRBJ2-5
CDR3 protein: CASSLGGGETQYF

V gene: TRBV28
CDR3 length: 13
J gene: TRBJ1-2
CDR3 protein: CASSGQGRGGYTF

V gene: TRBV30
CDR3 length: 14
J gene: TRBJ1-5
CDR3 protein: CAWTSAGREWPQHF

V gene: TRBV30
CDR3 length: 13
J gene: TRBJ1-3
CDR3 protein: CAWSKSSGNTIYF

V gene: TRBV29-1
CDR3 length: 13
J gene: TRBJ2-7
CDR3 protein: CSVVGLADHEQYF

V gene: TRBV29-1
CDR3 length: 14
J gene: TRBJ2-1
CDR3 protein: CSVESDYRAREQFF

V gene: TRBV2
CDR3 length: 13
J gene: TRBJ2-5
CDR3 protein: CASSGGQVETQYF

V gene: TRBV9
CDR3 length: 13
J gene: TRBJ1-1
CDR3 protein: CASSERTNTEAFF

V gene: TRBV7-9
CDR3 length: 15
J gene: TRBJ2-7
CDR3 protein: CASSLAGTGSYEQYF

V gene: TRBV5-1
CDR3 length: 14
J gene: TRBJ1-4
CDR3 protein: CASSLDGLNEKLFF

V gene: TRBV27
CDR3 length: 14
J gene: TRBJ2-7
CDR3 protein: CASSLSTKFYEQYF

V gene: TRBV4-1
CDR3 length: 17
J gene: TRBJ2-2
CDR3 protein: CASSQPPGQGRTGELFF

V gene: TRBV19
CDR3 length: 14
J gene: TRBJ2-5
CDR3 protein: CASSTWAGEETQYF

V gene: TRBV10-2
CDR3 length: 14
J gene: TRBJ2-5
CDR3 protein: CASRPGNSQETQYF

V gene: TRBV18
CDR3 length: 16
J gene: TRBJ2-3
CDR3 protein: CASSPSRQGKTDTQYF

V gene: TRBV29-1
CDR3 length: 13
J gene: TRBJ2-7
CDR3 protein: CSGRQGGRYEQYF

V gene: TRBV25-1
CDR3 length: 14
J gene: TRBJ2-5
CDR3 protein: CASSGFRTEETQYF

V gene: TRBV2
CDR3 length: 14
J gene: TRBJ1-5
CDR3 protein: CASTSLQVNQPQHF

V gene: TRBV10-3
CDR3 length: 15
J gene: TRBJ2-1
CDR3 protein: CAIHSETNLYNEQFF

V gene: TRBV7-9
CDR3 length: 17
J gene: TRBJ2-1
CDR3 protein: CASSPTPGRGRWNEQFF

V gene: TRBV20-1
CDR3 length: 10
J gene: TRBJ2-5
CDR3 protein: CSAGDGTQYF

V gene: TRBV19
CDR3 length: 14
J gene: TRBJ1-5
CDR3 protein: CASSWTGSNQPQHF

V gene: TRBV29-1
CDR3 length: 12
J gene: TRBJ2-1
CDR3 protein: CSARGLVNEQFF

V gene: TRBV29-1
CDR3 length: 10
J gene: TRBJ2-3
CDR3 protein: CSVGSYTQYF

V gene: TRBV10-3
CDR3 length: 16
J gene: TRBJ2-7
CDR3 protein: CAISESLGTGHYEQYF

V gene: TRBV29-1
CDR3 length: 15
J gene: TRBJ2-1
CDR3 protein: CSVPTPGGSYNEQFF

V gene: TRBV29-1
CDR3 length: 14
J gene: TRBJ1-1
CDR3 protein: CSVDRGSANTEAFF

V gene: TRBV30
CDR3 length: 14
J gene: TRBJ2-7
CDR3 protein: CAYQQDGETYEQYF

V gene: TRBV4-2
CDR3 length: 14
J gene: TRBJ2-2
CDR3 protein: CASTREGNTGELFF

V gene: TRBV6-1
CDR3 length: 18
J gene: TRBJ1-2
CDR3 protein: CASSESGTVTRLNYGYTF

V gene: TRBV14
CDR3 length: 16
J gene: TRBJ2-3
CDR3 protein: CASSQDAGVYTDTQYF

V gene: TRBV4-1
CDR3 length: 13
J gene: TRBJ2-3
CDR3 protein: CASSQFRAEAQYF

V gene: TRBV7-2
CDR3 length: 12
J gene: TRBJ2-1
CDR3 protein: CASSQIRELQFF

V gene: TRBV7-9
CDR3 length: 16
J gene: TRBJ2-2
CDR3 protein: CASRGRHREDTGELFF

V gene: TRBV5-1
CDR3 length: 13
J gene: TRBJ1-1
CDR3 protein: CASSRWDGERAFF

V gene: TRBV5-5
CDR3 length: 13
J gene: TRBJ2-7
CDR3 protein: CASSFSIDYEQYF

V gene: TRBV5-4
CDR3 length: 19
J gene: TRBJ2-3
CDR3 protein: CASSPRGRALPVGTDTQYF

V gene: TRBV28
CDR3 length: 16
J gene: TRBJ2-3
CDR3 protein: CASSFSGTGLGDTQYF

V gene: TRBV30
CDR3 length: 15
J gene: TRBJ1-2
CDR3 protein: CAWKSTRQGARGYTF

V gene: TRBV27
CDR3 length: 15
J gene: TRBJ2-1
CDR3 protein: CASSLSVTSYNEQFF

V gene: TRBV10-3
CDR3 length: 12
J gene: TRBJ2-3
CDR3 protein: CAISGLLDTQYF

V gene: TRBV13
CDR3 length: 15
J gene: TRBJ1-5
CDR3 protein: CASSLGRTGVPPQHF

V gene: TRBV5-1
CDR3 length: 14
J gene: TRBJ1-1
CDR3 protein: CASSLKLTASEAFF

V gene: TRBV27
CDR3 length: 15
J gene: TRBJ1-2
CDR3 protein: CASRGMRSGFYGYTF

V gene: TRBV18
CDR3 length: 15
J gene: TRBJ1-2
CDR3 protein: CASSPTMTGGGGYTF

V gene: TRBV28
CDR3 length: 14
J gene: TRBJ2-2
CDR3 protein: CASSLPRGAGELFF

V gene: TRBV30
CDR3 length: 10
J gene: TRBJ2-1
CDR3 protein: CACGYNEQFF